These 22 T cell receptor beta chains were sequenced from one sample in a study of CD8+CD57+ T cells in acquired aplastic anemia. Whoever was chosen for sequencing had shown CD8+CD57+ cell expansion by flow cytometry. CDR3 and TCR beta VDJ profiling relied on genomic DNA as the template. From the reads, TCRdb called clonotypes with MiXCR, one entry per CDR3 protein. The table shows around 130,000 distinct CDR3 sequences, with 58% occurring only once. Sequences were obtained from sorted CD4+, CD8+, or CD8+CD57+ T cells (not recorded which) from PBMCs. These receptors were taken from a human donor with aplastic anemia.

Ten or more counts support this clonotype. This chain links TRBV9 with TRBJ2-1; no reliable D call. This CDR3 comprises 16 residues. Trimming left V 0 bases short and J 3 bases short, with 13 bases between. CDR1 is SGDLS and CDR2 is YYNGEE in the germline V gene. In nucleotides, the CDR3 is TGTGCCAGCAGCGTAGATCGGCGGCATGACTACAATGAGCAGTTCTTC. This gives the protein CASSVDRRHDYNEQFF.

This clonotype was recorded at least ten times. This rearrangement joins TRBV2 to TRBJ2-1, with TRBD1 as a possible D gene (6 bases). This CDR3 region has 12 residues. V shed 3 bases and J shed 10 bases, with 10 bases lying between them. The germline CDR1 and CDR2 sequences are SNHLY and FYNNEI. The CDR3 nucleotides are TGTGCCAGCAGTGAGGGGGCGAGGGAGCAGTTCTTC. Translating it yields CASSEGAREQFF.

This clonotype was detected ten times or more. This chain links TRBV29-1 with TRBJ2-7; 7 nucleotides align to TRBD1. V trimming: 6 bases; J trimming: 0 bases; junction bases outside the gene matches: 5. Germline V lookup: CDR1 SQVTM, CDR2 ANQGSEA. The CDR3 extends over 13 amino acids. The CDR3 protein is CSVAGGSSYEQYF. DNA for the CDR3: TGCAGCGTCGCAGGGGGTAGCTCCTACGAGCAGTACTTC.

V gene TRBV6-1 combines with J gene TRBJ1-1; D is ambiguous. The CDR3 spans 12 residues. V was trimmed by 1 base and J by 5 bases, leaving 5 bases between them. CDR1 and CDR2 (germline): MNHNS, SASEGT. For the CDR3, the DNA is TGTGCCAGCAGTGAAGTAGGGACTGAAGCTTTCTTT. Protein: CASSEVGTEAFF.

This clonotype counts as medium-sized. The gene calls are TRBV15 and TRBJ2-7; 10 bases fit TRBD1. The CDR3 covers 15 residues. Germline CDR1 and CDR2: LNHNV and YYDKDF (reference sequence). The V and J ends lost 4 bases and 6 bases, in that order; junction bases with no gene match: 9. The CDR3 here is CATSTTGTGDLEQYF. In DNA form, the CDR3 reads TGTGCCACCAGCACTACCGGGACAGGGGACCTCGAGCAGTACTTC.

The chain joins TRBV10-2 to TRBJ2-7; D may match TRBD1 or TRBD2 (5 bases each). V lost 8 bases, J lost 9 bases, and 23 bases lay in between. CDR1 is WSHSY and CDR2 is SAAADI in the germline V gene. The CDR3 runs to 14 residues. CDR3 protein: CASYPFPGPNGQYF. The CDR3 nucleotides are TGCGCCAGCTACCCTTTCCCGGGGCCGAACGGGCAGTACTTC.

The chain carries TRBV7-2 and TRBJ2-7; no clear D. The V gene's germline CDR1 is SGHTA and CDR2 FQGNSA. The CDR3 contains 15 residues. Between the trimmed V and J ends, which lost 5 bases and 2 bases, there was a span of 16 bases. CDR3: CASSLTLSDPYEQYF. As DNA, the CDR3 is TGTGCCAGCAGCCTGACCTTGTCGGACCCCTACGAGCAGTACTTC.

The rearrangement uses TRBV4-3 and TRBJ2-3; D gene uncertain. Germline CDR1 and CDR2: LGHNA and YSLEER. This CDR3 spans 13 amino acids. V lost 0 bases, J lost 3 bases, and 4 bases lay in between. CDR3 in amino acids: CASSQEWTDTQYF. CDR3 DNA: TGCGCCAGCAGCCAAGAATGGACAGATACGCAGTATTTT.

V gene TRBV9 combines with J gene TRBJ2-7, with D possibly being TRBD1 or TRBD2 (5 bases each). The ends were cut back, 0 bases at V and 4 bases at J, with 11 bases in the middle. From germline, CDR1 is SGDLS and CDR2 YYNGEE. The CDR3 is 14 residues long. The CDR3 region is CASSVAGWGYEQYF. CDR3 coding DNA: TGTGCCAGCAGCGTAGCGGGGTGGGGGTACGAGCAGTACTTC. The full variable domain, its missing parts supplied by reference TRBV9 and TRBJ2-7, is DSGVTQTPKHLITATGQRVTLRCSPRSGDLSVYWYQQSLDQGLQFLIQYYNGEERAKGNILERFSAQQFPDLHSELNLSSLELGDSALYFCASSVAGWGYEQYFGPGTRLTVT.

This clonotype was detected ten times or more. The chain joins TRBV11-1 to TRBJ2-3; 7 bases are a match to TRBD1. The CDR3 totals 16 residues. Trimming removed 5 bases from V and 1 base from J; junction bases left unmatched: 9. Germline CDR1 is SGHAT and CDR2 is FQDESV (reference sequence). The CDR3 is CASSKTGKWGTDTQYF. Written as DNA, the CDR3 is TGTGCCAGCAGCAAGACAGGGAAATGGGGCACAGATACGCAGTATTTT.

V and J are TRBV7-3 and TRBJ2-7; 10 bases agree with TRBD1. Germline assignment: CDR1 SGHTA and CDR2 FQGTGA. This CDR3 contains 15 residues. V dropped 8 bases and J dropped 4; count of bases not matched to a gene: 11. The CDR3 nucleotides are TGTGCCAGCTTGACTCCGGGACAGGGGTTGTACGAGCAGTACTTC. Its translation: CASLTPGQGLYEQYF.

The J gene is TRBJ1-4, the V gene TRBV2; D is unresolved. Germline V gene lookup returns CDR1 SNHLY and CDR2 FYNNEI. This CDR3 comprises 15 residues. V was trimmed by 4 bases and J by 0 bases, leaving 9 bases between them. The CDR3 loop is CASSGNVATNEKLFF. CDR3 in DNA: TGTGCCAGCAGTGGGAATGTTGCAACTAATGAAAAACTGTTTTTT.

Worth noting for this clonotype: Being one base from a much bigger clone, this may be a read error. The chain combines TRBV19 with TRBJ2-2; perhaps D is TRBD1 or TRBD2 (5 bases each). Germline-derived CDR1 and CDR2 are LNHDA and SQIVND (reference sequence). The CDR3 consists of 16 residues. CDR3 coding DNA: TGTGCCAGTAGTATCTTCCTAGCCGAGGACACCGGGAAGCTGTTTTTT. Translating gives CASSIFLAEDTGKLFF.

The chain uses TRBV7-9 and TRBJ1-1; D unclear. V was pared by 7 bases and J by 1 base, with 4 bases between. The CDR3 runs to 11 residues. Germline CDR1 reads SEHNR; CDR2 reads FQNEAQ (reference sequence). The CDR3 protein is CASMRNTEAFF. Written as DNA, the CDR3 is TGTGCCAGCATGCGGAACACTGAAGCTTTCTTT.

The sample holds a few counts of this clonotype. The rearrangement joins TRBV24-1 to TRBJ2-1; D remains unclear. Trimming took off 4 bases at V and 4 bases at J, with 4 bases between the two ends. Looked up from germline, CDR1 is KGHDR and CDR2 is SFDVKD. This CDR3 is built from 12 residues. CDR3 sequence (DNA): TGTGCCACCAGTGAACCTTACAATGAGCAGTTCTTC. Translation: CATSEPYNEQFF.

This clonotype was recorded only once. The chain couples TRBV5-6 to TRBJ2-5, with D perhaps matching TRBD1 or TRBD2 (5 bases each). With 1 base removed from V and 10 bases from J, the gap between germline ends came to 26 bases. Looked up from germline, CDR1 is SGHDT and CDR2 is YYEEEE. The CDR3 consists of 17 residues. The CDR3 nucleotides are TGTGCCAGCAGCTTGTTGCCAGGGACGGCTGGGGTAGTGGACCAGTACTTC. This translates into CASSLLPGTAGVVDQYF.

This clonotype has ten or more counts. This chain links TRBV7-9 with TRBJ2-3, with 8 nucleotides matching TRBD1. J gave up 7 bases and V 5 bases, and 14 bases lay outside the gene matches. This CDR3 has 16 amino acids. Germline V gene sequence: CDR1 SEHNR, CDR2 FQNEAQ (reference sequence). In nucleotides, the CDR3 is TGTGCCAGCAGCGGGCTGTTGACAGGGGAAATGAATACGCAGTATTTT. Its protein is CASSGLLTGEMNTQYF.

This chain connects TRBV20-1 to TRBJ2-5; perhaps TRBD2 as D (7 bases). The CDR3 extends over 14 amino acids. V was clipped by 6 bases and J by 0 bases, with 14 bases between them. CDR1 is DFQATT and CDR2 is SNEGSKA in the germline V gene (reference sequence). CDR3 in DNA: TGCAGTGCGAAGAAGGGGGGGTACCAAGAGACCCAGTACTTC. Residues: CSAKKGGYQETQYF.

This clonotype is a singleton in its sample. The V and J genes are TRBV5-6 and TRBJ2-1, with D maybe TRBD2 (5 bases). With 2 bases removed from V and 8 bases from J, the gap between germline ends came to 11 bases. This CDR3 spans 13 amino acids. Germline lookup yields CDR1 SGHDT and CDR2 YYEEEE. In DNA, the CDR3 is TGTGCCAGCAGCTTAGGGCAGGAGGATGAGCAGTTCTTC. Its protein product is CASSLGQEDEQFF.

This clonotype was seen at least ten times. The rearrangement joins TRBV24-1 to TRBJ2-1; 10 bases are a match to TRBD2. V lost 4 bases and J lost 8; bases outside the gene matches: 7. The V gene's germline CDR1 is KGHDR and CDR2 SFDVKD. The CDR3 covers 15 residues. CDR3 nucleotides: TGTGCCACCAGTGAGTGGGCTAGCGGGAGAGATGAGCAGTTCTTC. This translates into CATSEWASGRDEQFF.

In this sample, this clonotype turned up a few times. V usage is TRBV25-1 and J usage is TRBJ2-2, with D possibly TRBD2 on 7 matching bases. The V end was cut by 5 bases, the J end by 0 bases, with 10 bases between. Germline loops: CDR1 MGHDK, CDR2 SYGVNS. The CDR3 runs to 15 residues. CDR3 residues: CASSLGGPNTGELFF. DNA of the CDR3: TGTGCCAGCAGTCTGGGGGGGCCGAACACCGGGGAGCTGTTTTTT.

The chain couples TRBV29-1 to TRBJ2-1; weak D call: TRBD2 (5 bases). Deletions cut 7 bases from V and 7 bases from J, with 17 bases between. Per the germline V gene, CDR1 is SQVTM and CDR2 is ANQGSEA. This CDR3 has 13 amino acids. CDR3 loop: CSASGIRGNEQFF. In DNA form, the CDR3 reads TGCAGCGCCTCCGGGATTAGAGGGAATGAGCAGTTCTTC.